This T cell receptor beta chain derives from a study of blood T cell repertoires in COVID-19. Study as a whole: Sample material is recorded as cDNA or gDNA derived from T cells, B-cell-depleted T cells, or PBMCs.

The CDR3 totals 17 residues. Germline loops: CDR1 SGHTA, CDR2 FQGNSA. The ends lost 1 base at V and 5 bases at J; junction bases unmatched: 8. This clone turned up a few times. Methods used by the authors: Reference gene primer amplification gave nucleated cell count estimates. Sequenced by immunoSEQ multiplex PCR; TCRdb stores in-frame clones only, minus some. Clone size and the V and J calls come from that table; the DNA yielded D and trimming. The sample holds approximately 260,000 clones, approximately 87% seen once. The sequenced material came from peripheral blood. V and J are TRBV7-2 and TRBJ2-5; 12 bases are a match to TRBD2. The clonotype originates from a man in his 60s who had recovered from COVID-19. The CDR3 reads CASSLVRPSGRVETQYF. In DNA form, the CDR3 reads TGTGCCAGCAGCTTAGTAAGGCCTAGCGGGAGGGTTGAGACCCAGTACTTC. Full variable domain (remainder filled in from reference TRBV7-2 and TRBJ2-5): GAGVSQSPSNKVTEKGKDVELRCDPISGHTALYWYRQSLGQGLEFLIYFQGNSAPDKSGLPSDRFSAERTGGSVSTLTIQRTQQEDSAVYLCASSLVRPSGRVETQYFGPGTRLLVL.